This TCR beta chain came from a study of T cells after yellow fever vaccination. CDR1 is LNHDA and CDR2 is SQIVND in the germline V gene (reference sequence). Unmatched junction bases numbered 15, after V lost 6 bases and J lost 5 bases. The CDR3 is made up of 16 amino acids. 5'RACE template switching generated TCR cDNA, adding a universal primer site and UMIs. TCRdb used MiXCR to reprocess the 5' RACE reads, holding one entry per CDR3 protein. The data hold hundreds of thousands of distinct CDR3 sequences, with 21% observed a single time. This clonotype was sampled from a man aged 18 to 30 who received the YFV17D yellow fever vaccine. J is TRBJ2-7 and V is TRBV19; 8 positions match TRBD1. Sequencing used PBMCs, obtained 21 days after the first yellow fever vaccination. CDR3 region: CASSMSGQALSDEQYF. In DNA, the CDR3 is TGTGCCAGTAGCATGTCGGGACAGGCCCTCTCGGACGAGCAGTACTTC.